The clone carrying this TCR beta chain is a singleton in its sample. No antigen is known for it. These data are taken from a study of T-cell memory formation after mild COVID-19. TCRdb reanalysed the 5' RACE reads using MiXCR and keeps one entry per CDR3 protein. Among 240,000 or so distinct CDR3 sequences, over 9% were seen once, and the ten largest hold around 23%. Study conclusions and caveats: Whether day 37 second-wave clones are SARS-CoV-2-specific was not confirmed. Later expanders leaned CD4+, whereas clones that contracted between day 15 and 85 were balanced CD4/CD8.

Sequenced sample: PBMCs or a T cell subset sorted from them (not recorded which). The clonotype was recovered from a young man who had mild COVID-19 (a few samples of this study predate the infection). Cell type and time point are not known.

The CDR3 sequence: CASGSTSGGKTQYF. The CDR3 DNA reads as TGTGCCAGCGGCTCGACTAGCGGGGGCAAGACCCAGTACTTC. This sequence joins TRBV3-1 and TRBJ2-5; 12 bases fit TRBD2. The germline V gene encodes CDR1 LGHDT and CDR2 YNNKEL (reference sequence). V was clipped by 8 bases and J by 6 bases; unmatched bases: 7. This CDR3 has 14 residues.